This TCR beta chain was recovered during a study of PD-L1 blockade in urothelial cancer. On the study more broadly: Blood analyses occurred 3 weeks (second dose) and 6 weeks post treatment start.

Profiled with immunoSEQ multiplex PCR; TCRdb holds only in-frame clones, not every one. Altogether roughly 27,000 clones are present, 80% to 90% being singletons, with the ten largest covering less than 4%. This CDR3 has 15 residues. V lost 1 base to trimming and J lost 7 bases, with 17 bases between them. Germline V gives CDR1 MGHRA, CDR2 YSYEKL. The sample in question was PBMCs, obtained around atezolizumab (anti-PD-L1) treatment. The clonotype comes from a man in his fifties with urothelial cancer. V usage is TRBV4-1 and J usage is TRBJ2-7; perhaps TRBD2 as D (5 bases). Written as DNA, the CDR3 is TGCGCCAGCAGCCAAGTGGCGCTAGCACCGGGGGAGCAGTACTTC. Translating it yields CASSQVALAPGEQYF.